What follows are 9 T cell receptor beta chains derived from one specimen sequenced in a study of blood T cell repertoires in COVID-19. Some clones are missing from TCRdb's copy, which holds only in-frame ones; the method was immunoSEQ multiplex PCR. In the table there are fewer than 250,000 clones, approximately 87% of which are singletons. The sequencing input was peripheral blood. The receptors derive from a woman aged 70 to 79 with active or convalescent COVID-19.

CDR3 residues: CASSLNLRQGQETQYF. Written as DNA, the CDR3 is TGTGCCAGCAGCTTAAACCTCCGACAGGGCCAAGAGACCCAGTACTTC. The chain recombines TRBV7-9 with TRBJ2-5; TRBD1 matches at 7 bases. CDR3 length equals 16 residues. The trim removed 2 bases at V and 1 base at J, leaving 7 bases unmatched. Germline values: CDR1 SEHNR, CDR2 FQNEAQ (reference sequence).

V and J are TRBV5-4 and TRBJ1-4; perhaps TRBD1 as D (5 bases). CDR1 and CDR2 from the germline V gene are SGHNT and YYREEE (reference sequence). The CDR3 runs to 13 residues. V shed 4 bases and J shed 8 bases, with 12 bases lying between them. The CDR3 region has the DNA TGTGCCAGCAGCCCCGACAGTCTGGAAAAACTGTTTTTT. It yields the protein CASSPDSLEKLFF.

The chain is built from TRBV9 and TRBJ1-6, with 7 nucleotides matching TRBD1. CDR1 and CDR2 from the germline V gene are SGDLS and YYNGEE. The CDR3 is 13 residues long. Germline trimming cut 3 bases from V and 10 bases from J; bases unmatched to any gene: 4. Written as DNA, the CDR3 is TGTGCCAGCAGCGGGGACAGCTGGTCACCCCTCCACTTT. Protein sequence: CASSGDSWSPLHF.

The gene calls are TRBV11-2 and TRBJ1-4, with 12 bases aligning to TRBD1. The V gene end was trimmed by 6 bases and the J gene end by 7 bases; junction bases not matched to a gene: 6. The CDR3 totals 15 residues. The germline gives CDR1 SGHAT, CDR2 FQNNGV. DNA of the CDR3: TGTGCCAGCAGAACGGGGACAGGGGGCACTGAAAAACTGTTTTTT. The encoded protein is CASRTGTGGTEKLFF.

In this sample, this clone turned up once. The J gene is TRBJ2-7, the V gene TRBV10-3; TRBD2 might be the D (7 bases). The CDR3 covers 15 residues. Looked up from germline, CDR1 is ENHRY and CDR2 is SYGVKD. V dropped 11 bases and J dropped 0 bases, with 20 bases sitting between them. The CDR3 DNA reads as TGTGCCGCGCGACCGGGGGGCCCAAGCTCCTACGAGCAGTACTTC. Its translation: CAARPGGPSSYEQYF.

The CDR3 spells CASSLIGGLSGNTIYF. In DNA form, the CDR3 reads TGTGCCAGCAGCTTAATCGGTGGTCTCTCTGGAAACACCATATATTTT. The V call is TRBV11-2, the J call TRBJ1-3, with D uncertain. V lost 2 bases, J lost 0 bases, and 11 bases lay in between. CDR3 length: 16 amino acids. Germline CDR1 SGHAT, CDR2 FQNNGV.

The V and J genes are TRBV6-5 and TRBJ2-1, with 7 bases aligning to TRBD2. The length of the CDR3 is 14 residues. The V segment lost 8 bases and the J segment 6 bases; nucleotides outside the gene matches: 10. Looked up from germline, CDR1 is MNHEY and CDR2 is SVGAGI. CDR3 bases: TGTGCCAGCCGATGGGCGGGAGCTACCAATGAGCAGTTCTTC. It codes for CASRWAGATNEQFF.

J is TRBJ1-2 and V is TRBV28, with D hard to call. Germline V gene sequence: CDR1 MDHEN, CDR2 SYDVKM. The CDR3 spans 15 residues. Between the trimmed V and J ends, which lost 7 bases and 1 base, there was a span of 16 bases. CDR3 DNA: TGTGCCAGCACCCCACGGAAGGGAGTTAACTATGGCTACACCTTC. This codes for CASTPRKGVNYGYTF.

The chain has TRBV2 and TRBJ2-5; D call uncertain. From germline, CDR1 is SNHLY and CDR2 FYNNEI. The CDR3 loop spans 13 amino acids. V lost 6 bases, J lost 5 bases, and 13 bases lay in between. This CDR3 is CASRNLPRETQYF. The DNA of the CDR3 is TGTGCCAGCAGGAACTTGCCCCGGGAGACCCAGTACTTC.